A single sample gave rise to the 10 T cell receptor beta chains below, sequenced in a study of control samples from healthy donors and cancer patients. The assay was immunoSEQ multiplex PCR, and TCRdb's table has in-frame clones only and misses some. Of 55,000 to 75,000 clones listed, roughly 86% are singletons. Sequencing was carried out using PBMCs. Receptors originate from a woman between 45 and 65 years old with head and neck cancer.

In DNA form, the CDR3 reads TGTGCCAGCAGCAAAGAAGACCCGCGGCGAGAGAGGACCCAGTACTTC. Protein product: CASSKEDPRRERTQYF. The chain combines TRBV21-1 with TRBJ2-5; no check of the table's D call, TRBD2, against the DNA was made. TRBV21-1 is a listed pseudogene. This CDR3 has 16 amino acids.

The rearrangement uses TRBV7-9 and TRBJ2-2, with no clear D. Between the trimmed V and J ends, which lost 1 base and 3 bases, there was a span of 9 bases. Germline CDR1 reads SEHNR; CDR2 reads FQNEAQ (reference sequence). This CDR3 comprises 15 residues. The CDR3: CASSLGVMDTGELFF. CDR3 DNA sequence: TGTGCCAGCAGCTTAGGGGTAATGGACACCGGGGAGCTGTTTTTT. The full variable domain, its missing parts supplied by reference TRBV7-9 and TRBJ2-2, is DTGVSQNPRHKITKRGQNVTFRCDPISEHNRLYWYRQTLGQGPEFLTYFQNEAQLEKSRLLSDRFSAERPKGSFSTLEIQRTEQGDSAMYLCASSLGVMDTGELFFGEGSRLTVL.

V and J are TRBV7-8 and TRBJ1-6, with TRBD1 as a possible D gene (5 bases). Trimming cost V 2 bases and J 0 bases, with 14 bases left between them. This CDR3 has 18 residues. From germline, CDR1 is SGHVS and CDR2 FQNEAQ. The CDR3 reads CASSLTGRASSYNSPLHF. Written as DNA, the CDR3 is TGTGCCAGCAGCTTAACGGGACGGGCCAGCTCCTATAATTCACCCCTCCACTTT.

This sequence joins TRBV5-1 and TRBJ2-7, with 7 bases lining up with TRBD1. This CDR3 has 14 residues. V lost 5 bases, J lost 1 base, and 6 bases stayed unmatched. Germline V CDR1 and CDR2: SGHRS, YFSETQ. CDR3 region: CASRQGVASYEQYF. The CDR3 DNA is TGCGCCAGCAGGCAGGGGGTCGCGTCCTACGAGCAGTACTTC.

The V and J genes are TRBV21-1 and TRBJ2-6; TRBD1 reflects the table's D call only, with no check against the DNA. TRBV21-1 is deemed a pseudogene. This CDR3 comprises 18 residues. The CDR3 spells CASSKRSRPDSGANVLTF. DNA of the CDR3: TGTGCCAGCAGTAAAAGGTCCAGGCCCGACTCTGGGGCCAACGTCCTGACTTTC.

V and J are TRBV6-5 and TRBJ1-1; a weak D match, TRBD1 (5 bases). The CDR3 is made up of 13 amino acids. From germline, CDR1 is MNHEY and CDR2 SVGAGI. V lost 8 bases and J lost 0, with 10 bases in between. The CDR3 region is CASGAGMNTEAFF. In DNA form, the CDR3 reads TGTGCCAGCGGAGCAGGGATGAACACTGAAGCTTTCTTT.

This clone was observed once. The rearrangement uses TRBV3-1 (or the pseudogene TRBV3-2) and TRBJ1-2; the D gene is possibly TRBD1 (5 bases). CDR3 length: 14 residues. Between the trimmed V and J ends, which lost 1 base and 4 bases, there was a span of 10 bases. Germline-derived CDR1 and CDR2 are LGHDT and YNNKEL (reference sequence). The CDR3 reads CASSQVGPSYGYTF. CDR3 DNA: TGTGCCAGCAGCCAAGTGGGGCCGAGCTATGGCTACACCTTC.

The sample holds one count of this clone. The chain combines TRBV6-4 with TRBJ1-1; D possibly corresponds to TRBD1 (6 bases). CDR1 and CDR2 from the germline V gene are MRHNA and SNTAGT. Trimming took off 6 bases at V and 4 bases at J, with 12 bases between the two ends. The length of the CDR3 is 13 residues. The CDR3 DNA follows: TGTGCCAGCAGACAGGGCTATGGCACTGAAGCTTTCTTT. Its protein is CASRQGYGTEAFF.

This sequence joins TRBV24-1 and TRBJ2-3; D call uncertain. Trimming removed 2 bases from V and 5 bases from J, with 4 bases in between. The CDR3 extends over 12 amino acids. Per the germline V gene, CDR1 is KGHDR and CDR2 is SFDVKD. CDR3 residues: CATSDWRDTQYF. CDR3 coding DNA: TGTGCCACCAGTGATTGGAGAGATACGCAGTATTTT.

With regard to this clone: Other nucleotide sequences in the sample specify the same CDR3. The V and J genes are TRBV30 and TRBJ2-5, with 9 bases lining up with TRBD1. Germline-derived CDR1 and CDR2 are GTSNPN and SVGIG (reference sequence). Germline trimming cut 2 bases from V and 6 bases from J; bases unmatched to any gene: 7. The CDR3 length is 14 residues. The DNA for the CDR3 is TGTGCCTGGAGTACCTTGGGACAGGGAAAGACCCAGTACTTC. It yields the protein CAWSTLGQGKTQYF.